Below, 17 T cell receptor beta chains from the same sample are listed, as sequenced in a study of blood T cell repertoires in COVID-19. The table came from immunoSEQ multiplex PCR; TCRdb's copy has only in-frame clones and leaves some out. The sample consists of about 160,000 clones, approximately 79% of them appearing once. Sample: peripheral blood. The receptors shown here come from an older woman with COVID-19, enrolled during active disease.

This clone was seen only a few times. This rearrangement joins TRBV15 to TRBJ2-2, with TRBD1 matching 9 bases. V shed 1 base and J 5 bases; nucleotides not matched to a gene: 26. Germline V gene sequence: CDR1 LNHNV, CDR2 YYDKDF (reference sequence). CDR3 length equals 23 residues. Here the CDR3 DNA reads TGTGCCACCAGCAGAGCATGGGACAGGGAAGTCCGGGGAATCTTGGAAACTACCGGGGAGCTGTTTTTT. This codes for CATSRAWDREVRGILETTGELFF.

This sequence joins TRBV4-2 and TRBJ2-5, with TRBD1 identical over 9 bases. Trimming took 1 base from V and 4 from J; bases not matched to a gene: 1. The CDR3 length is 14 residues. Germline V gene data show CDR1 as LGHNA and CDR2 as YNFKEQ. The chain's CDR3 is CASSQVGQGETQYF. The CDR3 DNA reads TGTGCCAGCAGCCAAGTGGGACAGGGAGAGACCCAGTACTTC.

This chain uses TRBV11-2 with TRBJ1-2; weak D call: TRBD1 (5 bases). The germline V and J ends were trimmed by 5 bases and 4 bases, with 20 bases remaining between them. Germline CDR1 reads SGHAT; CDR2 reads FQNNGV. The CDR3 is 16 residues long. This CDR3 reads CASSTYRGKLSYGYTF. The CDR3 DNA follows: TGTGCCAGCAGCACGTACCGGGGGAAATTAAGCTATGGCTACACCTTC.

J is TRBJ2-1 and V is TRBV7-2, with TRBD2 matching over 8 bases. V lost 5 bases to trimming and J lost 7 bases; unmatched junction nucleotides: 10. The length of the CDR3 is 15 residues. The germline CDR1 and CDR2 sequences are SGHTA and FQGNSA. This CDR3 reads CASSPPVSGVNEQFF. DNA of the CDR3: TGTGCCAGCAGCCCCCCTGTTAGCGGGGTTAATGAGCAGTTCTTC.

The V and J genes are TRBV20-1 and TRBJ2-3; no definite D call. The CDR3 spans 10 residues. Per germline, CDR1 DFQATT and CDR2 SNEGSKA (reference sequence). Trimming removed 6 bases at V and 5 bases at J, with 6 bases between. The CDR3, as DNA: TGCAGTGCGCTCGGAGATACGCAGTATTTT. This gives the protein CSALGDTQYF.

The V gene is TRBV9, the J gene TRBJ1-1, with 7 bases fitting TRBD1. The germline gives CDR1 SGDLS, CDR2 YYNGEE. The CDR3 loop spans 14 amino acids. The ends lost 4 bases at V and 0 bases at J; junction bases unmatched: 3. The CDR3 loop is CASSLTGLNTEAFF. CDR3 nucleotides: TGTGCCAGCAGCTTGACAGGGTTGAACACTGAAGCTTTCTTT.

The V gene is TRBV5-1, the J gene TRBJ2-2; 10 bases match TRBD2. Per germline, CDR1 SGHRS and CDR2 YFSETQ. After removal of 0 bases from V and 2 bases from J, the junction contained 4 bases not matched to a gene. This CDR3 contains 17 residues. The DNA for the CDR3 is TGCGCCAGCAGCTTGGGGACTAGCGGATCAAACACCGGGGAGCTGTTTTTT. The encoded protein is CASSLGTSGSNTGELFF.

This clone came up once. The CDR3 loop reads CASSLYGTGGGGYTF. Written as DNA, the CDR3 is TGTGCCAGCAGCTTATACGGGACAGGGGGAGGTGGCTACACCTTC. The J gene is TRBJ1-2, the V gene TRBV7-3, with 11 bases that match TRBD1. V lost 2 bases and J lost 7; bases outside the gene matches: 6. CDR1 is SGHTA, CDR2 FQGTGA, per germline. The CDR3 loop spans 15 amino acids.

The J gene is TRBJ1-1, the V gene TRBV7-9, with D possibly matching TRBD1 (5 bases). Germline V gene data show CDR1 as SEHNR and CDR2 as FQNEAQ (reference sequence). CDR3 length: 14 residues. Trimming removed 3 bases from V and 1 base from J, with 9 bases in between. DNA of the CDR3: TGTGCCAGCAGCTTGCCAAGGGGGAACACTGAAGCTTTCTTT. Amino acids: CASSLPRGNTEAFF.

There are a few counts of this clone. V gene TRBV28 combines with J gene TRBJ2-5; D not certain. V dropped 3 bases and J dropped 4 bases, with 12 bases sitting between them. This CDR3 region has 14 residues. Germline-derived CDR1 and CDR2 are MDHEN and SYDVKM. The CDR3 reads CASSFRDFGETQYF. The DNA for the CDR3 is TGTGCCAGCAGTTTTAGAGATTTCGGAGAGACCCAGTACTTC.

The chain has TRBV23-1 and TRBJ1-2, with TRBD1 matching 9 bases. TRBV23-1 belongs to the ORF category, with a function that is uncertain. V gave up 7 bases and J gave up 4 bases; unmatched junction bases: 13. CDR3 length: 16 amino acids. The CDR3 DNA follows: TGCGCCAGCACCCGGGACAGGGCCTTTCCCCGCTATGGCTACACCTTC. It is translated as CASTRDRAFPRYGYTF.

As regards this clone: This specimen includes other DNA sequences encoding the same CDR3. The chain carries TRBV6-6 and TRBJ2-2; TRBD1 agrees at 8 bases. With V trimmed by 4 bases and J by 4 bases, 2 bases remained unmatched. The CDR3 runs 14 residues. Germline V gene sequence: CDR1 MNHNY, CDR2 SVGAGI (reference sequence). CDR3 protein: CASSSTGGTGELFF. In nucleotides, the CDR3 is TGTGCCAGCAGTTCTACAGGGGGCACCGGGGAGCTGTTTTTT.

This rearrangement joins TRBV10-3 to TRBJ1-2, with TRBD1 matching over 7 bases. Trimming at V came to 3 bases and at J to 4 bases, leaving 17 bases not matched to a gene. This CDR3 has 18 amino acids. The germline V gene encodes CDR1 ENHRY and CDR2 SYGVKD. The CDR3: CAISDKSRQGKSAYGYTF. The DNA for the CDR3 is TGTGCCATCAGTGATAAAAGCCGACAGGGAAAGAGTGCCTATGGCTACACCTTC.

The V gene is TRBV6-2 or TRBV6-3, the J gene TRBJ2-6; 7 nucleotides line up with TRBD1. The J segment lost 1 base and the V segment lost 6 bases, leaving 9 bases of the junction unmatched. CDR1 is MNHEY and CDR2 is SVGEGT in the germline V gene. CDR3 length equals 17 residues. This CDR3 is CASSDRAPGSGANVLTF. CDR3 sequence (DNA): TGTGCCAGCAGCGACAGGGCTCCGGGGTCTGGGGCCAACGTCCTGACTTTC.

This rearrangement joins TRBV4-1 to TRBJ2-2; the match to TRBD2 covers 8 bases. The V gene end was trimmed by 0 bases and the J gene end by 5 bases; junction bases not matched to a gene: 14. The CDR3 is made up of 19 amino acids. Germline CDR1 reads MGHRA; CDR2 reads YSYEKL. CDR3 sequence (DNA): TGCGCCAGCAGCCAAGATATTGGGTCGGGAGGGCTGAGAACCGGGGAGCTGTTTTTT. It codes for CASSQDIGSGGLRTGELFF.

The rearrangement uses TRBV3-1 (or the pseudogene TRBV3-2) and TRBJ1-1, with D maybe TRBD1 (5 bases). The CDR3 loop spans 12 amino acids. V was clipped by 5 bases and J by 7 bases, with 11 bases between them. CDR1 and CDR2 (germline): LGHDT, YNNKEL (reference sequence). CDR3 DNA sequence: TGTGCCAGCAGCTTTGCAGGGTTTGAAGCTTTCTTT. It translates to CASSFAGFEAFF.

A single count supports this clone. The chain is built from TRBV5-1 and TRBJ2-1; D is undetermined. Germline CDR1 is SGHRS and CDR2 is YFSETQ. The CDR3 is 15 amino acids. V was shortened by 3 bases and J by 0 bases, with 10 bases between the two germline ends. CDR3 amino acids: CASSSSGSSYNEQFF. The CDR3 coding sequence is TGCGCCAGCAGCTCGTCGGGTAGCTCCTACAATGAGCAGTTCTTC.